This T cell receptor beta chain comes out of a study of Ad26.COV2.S vaccination and SARS-CoV-2 variants. Assay used: immunoSEQ multiplex PCR; TCRdb lists only in-frame clones, some missing. The sample has around 310,000 clones, roughly 90% seen once; the top ten hold approximately 5%. Treatment given: around 19 received Ad26.COV2.S at low or high dose, single or two shots; several received placebo; per-sample allocation not given. Vaccine and placebo recipients were sampled on day 63 after the first injection. This sample comprised peripheral blood, obtained in a trial of Ad26.COV2.S vaccine versus placebo. The clonotype was recovered from a person aged 18-60 years who received the Ad26.COV2.S COVID-19 vaccine or a placebo.

The CDR3 region is CASSLWSDRGFIPYEQYF. The CDR3 nucleotides are TGTGCCAGCAGCTTATGGTCCGACAGGGGGTTTATCCCCTACGAGCAGTACTTC. The genes are TRBV7-9 and TRBJ2-7; 9 nucleotides match TRBD1. The CDR3 loop spans 18 amino acids. With 2 bases clipped from V and 2 bases from J, the junction kept 13 bases outside the gene matches. The V gene's germline CDR1 is SEHNR and CDR2 FQNEAQ (reference sequence).